The next 21 T cell receptor beta chains were all read from a single sample in a study of radiation and T cells in renal cell carcinoma. Documented time point: blood 2 weeks post-SBRT. The treatment was: 15 Gy SBRT to primary tumor, nephrectomy 4 weeks later. TCRdb keeps only in-frame clones here, not all; method: immunoSEQ multiplex PCR. The repertoire holds some 120,000 clones, with approximately 90% as singletons. Source: blood, taken from a patient whose treatment included radiotherapy and nephrectomy. Receptor source: a woman aged 70 to 79 with renal cell carcinoma.

J is TRBJ1-3 and V is TRBV15, with no clear D. The length of the CDR3 is 16 residues. Germline assignment: CDR1 LNHNV and CDR2 YYDKDF (reference sequence). V lost 0 bases to trimming and J lost 3 bases, with 12 bases between them. DNA for the CDR3: TGTGCCACCAGCAGAGAAACCGCATTTCTTGGAAACACCATATATTTT. Its protein is CATSRETAFLGNTIYF.

The chain carries TRBV19 and TRBJ2-3; no definite D call. CDR1 and CDR2 from the germline V gene are LNHDA and SQIVND (reference sequence). V was clipped by 5 bases and J by 0 bases, with 12 bases between them. This CDR3 is built from 15 residues. The CDR3 nucleotides are TGTGCCAGTAGTTCCGGGTTAGTTAGCACAGATACGCAGTATTTT. As protein: CASSSGLVSTDTQYF.

The gene calls are TRBV19 and TRBJ1-3; no clear D. In germline, CDR1 is LNHDA, CDR2 SQIVND (reference sequence). The CDR3 contains 16 residues. V gave up 8 bases and J gave up 0 bases, with 17 bases separating them. For the CDR3, the DNA is TGTGCCAGTTTCGACGTAAAACAGAGCTCTGGAAACACCATATATTTT. It specifies CASFDVKQSSGNTIYF.

Concerning this clone: An end of the junction does not agree with germline; a read error may underlie this. V gene TRBV10-2 combines with J gene TRBJ1-2; 11 nucleotides align to TRBD1. The CDR3 length is 12 residues. CDR1 is WSHSY and CDR2 is SAAADI in the germline V gene. The CDR3 spells CASSDRDRGSAF. The CDR3 DNA sequence: TGCGCCAGCAGTGATCGGGACAGGGGGTCCGCCTTC.

V usage is TRBV6-6 and J usage is TRBJ1-2, with D possibly TRBD1 on 6 matching bases. V was shortened by 7 bases and J by 1 base, with 10 bases between the two germline ends. This CDR3 comprises 13 residues. CDR1 and CDR2 (germline): MNHNY, SVGAGI (reference sequence). CDR3 bases: TGTGCCAGCAAGGGCAGGGGTAACTATGGCTACACCTTC. Translation gives CASKGRGNYGYTF.

The chain carries TRBV9 and TRBJ2-3, with 9 bases that match TRBD1. After removal of 5 bases from V and 1 base from J, the junction contained 5 bases not matched to a gene. Germline V lookup: CDR1 SGDLS, CDR2 YYNGEE. This CDR3 contains 15 residues. The DNA of the CDR3 is TGTGCCAGCAGTGAGCGACAGGGGGGCACAGATACGCAGTATTTT. Translating gives CASSERQGGTDTQYF. The full variable domain, in which reference TRBV9 and TRBJ2-3 provide the parts outside the CDR3, is DSGVTQTPKHLITATGQRVTLRCSPRSGDLSVYWYQQSLDQGLQFLIQYYNGEERAKGNILERFSAQQFPDLHSELNLSSLELGDSALYFCASSERQGGTDTQYFGPGTRLTVL.

This clone was detected only a few times. V is TRBV1 and J is TRBJ1-5. TRBV1 is given as a pseudogene. This CDR3 contains 19 residues. CDR3 nucleotides: TGCACCAGCAGCCAGGCCCCGGGACGGAGGGGATATAGCAATCAGCCCCAGCATTTT. Protein sequence: CTSSQAPGRRGYSNQPQHF.

The chain joins TRBV5-1 to TRBJ1-6; D possibly corresponds to TRBD1 (5 bases). Germline CDR1 SGHRS, CDR2 YFSETQ. The ends were cut back, 0 bases at V and 8 bases at J, with 18 bases in the middle. This CDR3 region has 17 residues. The CDR3 nucleotides read TGCGCCAGCAGCTTGGAGTGGGGGACGGGGAGGGATTCACCCCTCCACTTT. Translated: CASSLEWGTGRDSPLHF. Full variable domain (missing parts from reference TRBV5-1 and TRBJ1-6): KAGVTQTPRYLIKTRGQQVTLSCSPISGHRSVSWYQQTPGQGLQFLFEYFSETQRNKGNFPGRFSGRQFSNSRSEMNVSTLELGDSALYLCASSLEWGTGRDSPLHFGNGTRLTVT.

This clone appeared a single time. The rearrangement uses TRBV7-9 and TRBJ2-7; D remains ambiguous. Germline V gives CDR1 SEHNR, CDR2 FQNEAQ (reference sequence). The V and J ends lost 5 bases and 2 bases respectively, with 7 bases between them. The CDR3 extends over 12 amino acids. CDR3 coding DNA: TGTGCCAGCAGCGAAGGCCCCTACGAGCAGTACTTC. This sequence encodes CASSEGPYEQYF.

The chain carries TRBV7-6 and TRBJ2-7; 9 nucleotides line up with TRBD1. This CDR3 has 14 amino acids. Germline assignment: CDR1 SGHVS and CDR2 FNYEAQ. The trim removed 3 bases at V and 3 bases at J, leaving 3 bases unmatched. This chain's CDR3 is CASSLTDRGYEQYF. CDR3 nucleotides: TGTGCCAGCAGCTTGACGGACAGGGGCTACGAGCAGTACTTC.

This chain connects TRBV4-3 to TRBJ2-1; TRBD2 matches at 11 bases. Germline V CDR1 and CDR2: LGHNA, YSLEER. This CDR3 has 16 amino acids. Germline trimming cut 3 bases from V and 2 bases from J; bases unmatched to any gene: 3. For the CDR3, the DNA is TGCGCCAGCAGCCAGGATAGCGGGGGGGCCTACAATGAGCAGTTCTTC. It codes for CASSQDSGGAYNEQFF.

This chain uses TRBV7-8 with TRBJ1-1, with 8 bases aligning to TRBD1. The trim removed 6 bases at V and 1 base at J, leaving 10 bases unmatched. The length of the CDR3 is 16 residues. Germline V gene lookup returns CDR1 SGHVS and CDR2 FQNEAQ. As DNA, the CDR3 is TGTGCCAGCAGTTTCAGGACAGGGACAGCGAACACTGAAGCTTTCTTT. Protein: CASSFRTGTANTEAFF.

The chain is built from TRBV6-6 and TRBJ1-3, with unresolved D. The CDR3 totals 13 residues. Germline CDR1 MNHNY, CDR2 SVGAGI (reference sequence). Trimming removed 6 bases from V and 4 bases from J, with 10 bases in between. CDR3 sequence reads: CASRYTGGNTIYF. CDR3 sequence (DNA): TGTGCCAGCAGATATACCGGGGGAAACACCATATATTTT.

This clone was observed a few times. J is TRBJ1-2 and V is TRBV30; the match to TRBD1 covers 8 bases. The ends lost 0 bases at V and 4 bases at J; junction bases unmatched: 10. This CDR3 has 16 residues. CDR1 and CDR2 (germline): GTSNPN, SVGIG (reference sequence). The CDR3 reads CAWSVQSTGGTYGYTF. The CDR3 DNA reads as TGTGCCTGGAGTGTACAATCCACAGGGGGTACCTATGGCTACACCTTC.

The CDR3 sequence is CASSSQGQPEETQYF. The CDR3 region has the DNA TGTGCCAGCAGCTCACAGGGCCAACCGGAGGAGACCCAGTACTTC. V is TRBV11-2 and J is TRBJ2-5, with D possibly TRBD1 on 6 matching bases. Germline lookup yields CDR1 SGHAT and CDR2 FQNNGV. This CDR3 contains 15 residues. V was pared by 4 bases and J by 5 bases, with 17 bases between.

This clone was counted between two and nine times. This CDR3 reads CASSSPQAGSYEQYF. CDR3 nucleotide sequence: TGTGCCAGCAGCAGCCCCCAAGCGGGGTCCTACGAGCAGTACTTC. This chain links TRBV6-6 with TRBJ2-7, with 7 bases identical to TRBD2. CDR1 is MNHNY and CDR2 is SVGAGI in the germline V gene (reference sequence). The CDR3 is made up of 15 amino acids. Germline trimming cut 6 bases from V and 1 base from J; bases unmatched to any gene: 9.

CDR3 in DNA: TGTGCCAGCAGCTTTGGAGGGAACACTGAAGCTTTCTTT. This codes for CASSFGGNTEAFF. The rearrangement links TRBV7-2 to TRBJ1-1; D uncertain. V was shortened by 3 bases and J by 1 base, with 6 bases between the two germline ends. Germline V lookup: CDR1 SGHTA, CDR2 FQGNSA. This CDR3 has 13 amino acids. Full variable domain (outside the CDR3, taken from reference TRBV7-2 and TRBJ1-1): GAGVSQSPSNKVTEKGKDVELRCDPISGHTALYWYRQSLGQGLEFLIYFQGNSAPDKSGLPSDRFSAERTGGSVSTLTIQRTQQEDSAVYLCASSFGGNTEAFFGQGTRLTVV.

V gene TRBV7-2 combines with J gene TRBJ1-5, with 11 bases matching TRBD1. The germline CDR1 and CDR2 sequences are SGHTA and FQGNSA. This CDR3 is built from 15 residues. After removal of 5 bases from V and 4 bases from J, the junction contained 4 bases not matched to a gene. The CDR3 loop reads CASSQGTGGNQPQHF. The CDR3 DNA is TGTGCCAGCAGCCAGGGGACAGGGGGAAATCAGCCCCAGCATTTT.

J is TRBJ2-5 and V is TRBV7-9, with D perhaps TRBD2 (5 bases). CDR3 length: 14 amino acids. Germline V gene sequence: CDR1 SEHNR, CDR2 FQNEAQ (reference sequence). V lost 6 bases to trimming and J lost 2 bases, with 13 bases between them. This CDR3 is CASRPGSSQETQYF. The CDR3 nucleotides are TGTGCCAGCAGGCCGGGGTCTAGTCAAGAGACCCAGTACTTC. Drawing the rest from reference TRBV7-9 and TRBJ2-5, the complete variable domain is DTGVSQNPRHKITKRGQNVTFRCDPISEHNRLYWYRQTLGQGPEFLTYFQNEAQLEKSRLLSDRFSAERPKGSFSTLEIQRTEQGDSAMYLCASRPGSSQETQYFGPGTRLLVL.

The rearrangement joins TRBV7-2 to TRBJ1-2; no reliable D call. This CDR3 region has 13 residues. Germline lookup yields CDR1 SGHTA and CDR2 FQGNSA. The V and J ends lost 1 base and 7 bases respectively, with 10 bases between them. CDR3 region: CASSLGGVGGYTF. The CDR3 DNA is TGTGCCAGCAGCTTAGGAGGAGTGGGTGGCTACACCTTC. Together with reference TRBV7-2 and TRBJ1-2, the CDR3 gives the full variable domain: GAGVSQSPSNKVTEKGKDVELRCDPISGHTALYWYRQSLGQGLEFLIYFQGNSAPDKSGLPSDRFSAERTGGSVSTLTIQRTQQEDSAVYLCASSLGGVGGYTFGSGTRLTVV.

The chain joins TRBV27 to TRBJ1-6; tentatively, D is TRBD1 (5 bases). Germline V gene data show CDR1 as MNHEY and CDR2 as SMNVEV (reference sequence). Trimming removed 5 bases from V and 6 bases from J, with 20 bases in between. This CDR3 is 17 amino acids long. This CDR3 reads CASSPGRGWGANSPLHF. Here the CDR3 DNA reads TGTGCCAGCAGTCCCGGGAGGGGCTGGGGTGCTAATTCACCCCTCCACTTT.